This paragraph covers one T cell receptor (beta chain) sequence. Study processing details: Counts of nucleated cells, estimated from reference gene primer amplification, were obtained. Libraries were prepared by immunoSEQ multiplex PCR; TCRdb keeps only in-frame clonotypes and omits some of them. V and J calls and clone size come straight from that table; D and trimming were deduced from the DNA. The sample contains around 130,000 clones, more than 80% of which appear only once. These data are taken from a study of blood T cell repertoires in COVID-19. Study context: Whether acute or convalescent, the COVID-19 samples came from the United States, Italy and Spain. Sample material is recorded as cDNA or gDNA derived from T cells, B-cell-depleted T cells, or PBMCs.

CDR1 LGHDT and CDR2 YNNKEL come from the germline V gene (reference sequence). The CDR3 consists of 16 residues. Trimming cost V 3 bases and J 1 base, with 15 bases left between them. This clonotype originated in a woman of 80 years or more with acute or convalescent COVID-19. This chain joins TRBV3-1 (or the pseudogene TRBV3-2) and TRBJ1-2, with D possibly being TRBD1 (5 bases). Sequencing used peripheral blood. The CDR3 loop is CASSHNRDSLNYGYTF. The CDR3, as DNA: TGTGCCAGCAGCCATAATCGCGACAGCCTTAACTATGGCTACACCTTC.